The 26 T cell receptor beta chains in this list originate from one sample, sequenced in a study of regulatory T cells in long-lasting Graves disease. Assembly of TCR beta libraries relied on iRepertoire HTBI primers together with Arm-PCR of CDR3 regions. TCRdb re-called the multiplex PCR reads through MiXCR, storing one row per CDR3 protein. The sample shows some 450,000 distinct CDR3 sequences, roughly 15% of them seen only once. The time point was: newly diagnosed GD, antithyroid drugs for less than 3 months. RNA isolated from PBMCs was used to make the TCR library. These data were also filed under a second study, of T cells in Graves' hyperthyroidism and ophthalmopathy.

Source: peripheral blood mononuclear cells (PBMCs), taken at new diagnosis, from a patient treated with antithyroid drugs. These receptors came from a woman aged 25 to 39 with Graves disease.

This clonotype has only a few counts. The chain combines TRBV2 with TRBJ2-7; D not certain. V was trimmed by 4 bases and J by 4 bases, leaving 11 bases between them. In germline, CDR1 is SNHLY, CDR2 FYNNEI. The CDR3 sequence is 13 residues long. The CDR3 DNA sequence: TGTGCCAGCAGTGTAGCAGACGAATACGAGCAGTACTTC. Translation gives CASSVADEYEQYF.

This clonotype has more than one count but fewer than ten. V usage is TRBV20-1 and J usage is TRBJ2-3, with TRBD2 matching over 9 bases. In germline, CDR1 is DFQATT, CDR2 SNEGSKA (reference sequence). CDR3 size: 15 residues. After removal of 5 bases from V and 9 bases from J, the junction contained 15 bases not matched to a gene. The chain's CDR3 is CSAPKRAGGPGTQYF. In DNA, the CDR3 is TGCAGTGCTCCAAAGAGGGCGGGAGGGCCTGGAACGCAGTATTTT.

In its sample, this clonotype was seen a few times. V usage is TRBV7-2 and J usage is TRBJ2-2; the D gene is possibly TRBD2 (5 bases). The germline V and J ends were trimmed by 5 bases and 6 bases, with 13 bases remaining between them. The CDR3 sequence is 14 residues long. Germline loops: CDR1 SGHTA, CDR2 FQGNSA. The CDR3 DNA follows: TGTGCCAGCAGCCCCCCTTGGGAGTCCGGGGAGCTGTTTTTT. Its protein product is CASSPPWESGELFF.

About this clonotype: A single base separates this from a much larger clone, so it may be a read error. The chain combines TRBV7-2 with TRBJ2-1, with 9 positions matching TRBD2. The CDR3 runs 15 residues. Germline V gene sequence: CDR1 SGHTA, CDR2 FQGNSA. V dropped 4 bases and J dropped 8; count of bases not matched to a gene: 9. The CDR3, as DNA: TGTGCCAGCAGCTCAAGGAGCGGGGGGTTGTATGAGCAGTTCTTC. It encodes CASSSRSGGLYEQFF.

This clonotype was observed a handful of times. The chain uses TRBV4-1 and TRBJ1-6; D is unclear. This CDR3 contains 13 residues. CDR1 is MGHRA, CDR2 YSYEKL, per germline. V was trimmed by 0 bases and J by 13 bases, leaving 10 bases between them. CDR3 DNA sequence: TGCGCCAGCAGCCAAGATGATAGAGTCCCCCTCCACTTT. The encoded protein is CASSQDDRVPLHF.

This clonotype was seen ten or more times. This sequence joins TRBV2 and TRBJ2-4; unclear D gene. This CDR3 has 13 residues. The V end was cut by 10 bases, the J end by 0 bases, with 10 bases between. Germline V lookup: CDR1 SNHLY, CDR2 FYNNEI. CDR3 residues: CANQNLAKNIQYF. In DNA, the CDR3 is TGTGCCAACCAGAACTTAGCCAAAAACATTCAGTACTTC.

At least ten counts were recorded for this clonotype. V gene TRBV11-2 combines with J gene TRBJ1-6; perhaps TRBD1 as D (6 bases). The CDR3 loop spans 12 amino acids. The germline gives CDR1 SGHAT, CDR2 FQNNGV. Trimming removed 0 bases at V and 16 bases at J, with 10 bases between. The CDR3 here is CASSLDAGALHF. CDR3 nucleotide sequence: TGTGCCAGCAGCTTAGATGCGGGGGCTCTCCACTTT.

This clonotype was seen more than once but under ten times. The V gene is TRBV20-1, the J gene TRBJ2-3, with a possible D match to TRBD2 (6 bases). The germline V and J ends were trimmed by 6 bases and 5 bases, with 18 bases remaining between them. Germline lookup yields CDR1 DFQATT and CDR2 SNEGSKA (reference sequence). This CDR3 comprises 14 residues. The CDR3 loop is CSASSEGAGDTQYF. DNA of the CDR3: TGCAGTGCCTCCTCGGAGGGAGCGGGAGATACGCAGTATTTT.

This clonotype was seen many times. The rearrangement links TRBV7-2 to TRBJ2-3; 9 bases are a match to TRBD2. The CDR3 length is 17 residues. Trimming took 1 base from V and 4 from J; bases not matched to a gene: 9. Looked up from germline, CDR1 is SGHTA and CDR2 is FQGNSA. The DNA of the CDR3 is TGTGCCAGCAGCTTAGTTGGAGGTAGCGGGAGTCCAGATACGCAGTATTTT. This encodes CASSLVGGSGSPDTQYF.

Regarding this clonotype: Just one base apart from a much larger clone, this may be a read error. Likely a read error: the CDR3 ends without its conserved phenylalanine or tryptophan. The chain carries TRBV7-9 and TRBJ2-3; D is unclear. Germline V gene sequence: CDR1 SEHNR, CDR2 FQNEAQ (reference sequence). The CDR3 sequence is 16 residues long. V was clipped by 4 bases and J by 1 base, with 15 bases between them. The CDR3 loop is CASSSPSSVGTDTQYS. The CDR3 nucleotides read TGTGCCAGCAGCTCACCCTCTTCGGTGGGCACAGATACGCAGTATTCT.

V and J are TRBV5-6 and TRBJ2-7; the match to TRBD1 covers 7 bases. The length of the CDR3 is 15 residues. CDR1 is SGHDT, CDR2 YYEEEE, per germline. The trim removed 0 bases at V and 6 bases at J, leaving 9 bases unmatched. In nucleotides, the CDR3 is TGTGCCAGCAGCTTGGCTCGCGACAGGGTGAGCGAGCAGTACTTC. Amino acid sequence: CASSLARDRVSEQYF.

This clonotype has ten or more counts. This chain connects TRBV19 to TRBJ2-3; 11 positions agree with TRBD1. The CDR3 spans 14 residues. The junction had 4 bases not matched to a gene; V was cut back by 7 bases and J by 4 bases. CDR1 and CDR2 (germline): LNHDA, SQIVND (reference sequence). For the CDR3, the DNA is TGTGCCAGTACAACGGGACAGGGGGCAGATACGCAGTATTTT. It is translated as CASTTGQGADTQYF.

For this clonotype: One end of the junction does not line up with germline, which may come from a read error. The chain employs TRBV11-2 and TRBJ2-3; no clear D gene. CDR3 length: 17 amino acids. The germline V gene has CDR1 SGHAT and CDR2 FQNNGV. The CDR3 protein is CAGSSLLNLKSRYTQYF. The DNA of the CDR3 is TGTGCCGGCAGCTCCCTCCTTAACTTAAAGTCGAGGTATACCCAGTATTTT.

V is TRBV20-1 and J is TRBJ2-5; tentatively, D is TRBD1 (5 bases). The length of the CDR3 is 12 residues. Trimming left V 6 bases short and J 1 base short, with 9 bases between. Germline V gene sequence: CDR1 DFQATT, CDR2 SNEGSKA (reference sequence). The CDR3: CSAPTVQETQYF. CDR3 coding DNA: TGCAGTGCCCCGACAGTCCAAGAGACCCAGTACTTC.

This chain joins TRBV5-4 and TRBJ2-5; tentatively, D is TRBD2 (6 bases). Germline values: CDR1 SGHNT, CDR2 YYREEE (reference sequence). V dropped 0 bases and J dropped 3 bases, with 9 bases sitting between them. The CDR3 length is 14 residues. The CDR3 DNA follows: TGTGCCAGCAGCTTGGACGGAGGGAAAGAGACCCAGTACTTC. It encodes CASSLDGGKETQYF.

CDR3 in DNA: TGTGCCAGCAGCCAAGACGCCCGGGCCCACACCGGGGAGCTGTTTTTT. It specifies CASSQDARAHTGELFF. The chain joins TRBV3-1 to TRBJ2-2; D call uncertain. The V end was cut by 0 bases, the J end by 3 bases, with 11 bases between. Per germline, CDR1 LGHDT and CDR2 YNNKEL (reference sequence). CDR3 length: 16 residues.

This clonotype was seen a handful of times. The chain carries TRBV18 and TRBJ2-6, with unresolved D. This CDR3 spans 15 amino acids. V dropped 3 bases and J dropped 0 bases, with 6 bases sitting between them. Per germline, CDR1 KGHSH and CDR2 LQKENI. CDR3 nucleotides: TGTGCCAGCTCACCTGTAAACTCTGGGGCCAACGTCCTGACTTTC. This sequence encodes CASSPVNSGANVLTF.

The gene calls are TRBV11-3 and TRBJ2-2, with 10 bases lining up with TRBD2. The V segment lost 0 bases and the J segment 5 bases; nucleotides outside the gene matches: 12. The germline gives CDR1 SGHNT, CDR2 YENEEA. This CDR3 region has 19 residues. Here the CDR3 reads CASSLDFSSGSLPTGELFF. The CDR3 DNA follows: TGTGCCAGCAGCTTAGATTTCTCTAGCGGGAGTTTACCAACCGGGGAGCTGTTTTTT.

This clonotype was detected a few times. The chain links TRBV5-1 to TRBJ2-1, with no clear D. Trimming stripped 5 bases from V and 9 bases from J, with 15 bases between. Germline V gene lookup returns CDR1 SGHRS and CDR2 YFSETQ. The CDR3 extends over 13 amino acids. CDR3 loop: CASSGARVGEQFF. In nucleotides, the CDR3 is TGCGCCAGCAGTGGTGCCCGGGTTGGTGAGCAGTTCTTC.

This clonotype was seen repeatedly, ten times or more. CDR3 DNA: TGTGCCAGCAGTCGTCAGGGCGGGGAGCTGTTTTTT. Translation gives CASSRQGGELFF. This sequence joins TRBV5-4 and TRBJ2-2; perhaps TRBD1 as D (5 bases). With 5 bases removed from V and 7 bases from J, the gap between germline ends came to 9 bases. The CDR3 loop spans 12 amino acids. Germline V gene sequence: CDR1 SGHNT, CDR2 YYREEE (reference sequence).

In this sample, this clonotype turned up many times. This rearrangement joins TRBV3-1 to TRBJ2-1; TRBD2 is a possible D gene (6 bases). CDR3 length equals 13 residues. Germline CDR1 and CDR2: LGHDT and YNNKEL (reference sequence). Trimming took 4 bases from V and 6 from J, leaving 10 bases between them. This chain's CDR3 is CASSRPGSNEQFF. The CDR3 DNA follows: TGTGCCAGCAGCCGACCCGGGAGCAATGAGCAGTTCTTC.

This clonotype was counted at least ten times. V usage is TRBV18 and J usage is TRBJ1-4, with TRBD1 as a possible D gene (5 bases). This CDR3 contains 15 residues. The V end was cut by 0 bases, the J end by 5 bases, with 10 bases between. CDR1 KGHSH and CDR2 LQKENI come from the germline V gene. The CDR3 nucleotides are TGTGCCAGCTCACCACCGGGGGGGTTGAATGAAAAACTGTTTTTT. This codes for CASSPPGGLNEKLFF.

V usage is TRBV7-9 and J usage is TRBJ2-5; D call uncertain. The CDR3 has 15 amino acids. Germline assignment: CDR1 SEHNR and CDR2 FQNEAQ (reference sequence). The V and J ends lost 2 bases and 1 base respectively, with 11 bases between them. The CDR3 is CASSLLGSIQETQYF. In DNA, the CDR3 is TGTGCCAGCAGCTTACTCGGCAGTATCCAAGAGACCCAGTACTTC.

This clonotype was found many times. The rearrangement links TRBV11-2 to TRBJ1-1; D call uncertain. The CDR3 length is 11 residues. Germline CDR1 and CDR2: SGHAT and FQNNGV. The ends were cut back, 3 bases at V and 11 bases at J, with 10 bases in the middle. As DNA, the CDR3 is TGTGCCAGCAGCTTCTCCCGGCGGGCTTTCTTT. Residues: CASSFSRRAFF.

A note on this clonotype: This clone may be a read error of a much larger clone one base away. The V call is TRBV12-3 or TRBV12-4, the J call TRBJ1-1; TRBD1 might be the D (5 bases). The CDR3 contains 14 residues. The CDR3 DNA sequence: TGTGTCAGCAGTTCATCCTCGGGGCGTGTTGAAGCTTTCTTT. It yields the protein CVSSSSSGRVEAFF.

Ten or more counts support this clonotype. The chain links TRBV4-3 to TRBJ1-1; tentatively, D is TRBD1 (5 bases). CDR1 is LGHNA and CDR2 is YSLEER in the germline V gene. This CDR3 is 16 amino acids long. Trimming took 6 bases from V and 7 from J, leaving 24 bases between them. The CDR3 DNA sequence: TGCGCCAGCAGTCCCCAGGAGGGACGCCACCACCATGAAGCTTTCTTT. It codes for CASSPQEGRHHHEAFF.